This T cell receptor beta chain was identified during a study of CD8 T cells in ankylosing spondylitis. Study outcomes and limitations: Researchers reportedly found disease-linked clones significantly enriched in matched ankylosing spondylitis synovial fluid. Disease-linked clones were CD8+ and relatively rare in peripheral blood.

For TCR beta, libraries came from quantitative 5'-RACE with molecular barcodes. MiXCR was run by TCRdb on the 5' RACE reads, yielding one entry per CDR3 protein. In the table there are 84,000 or so distinct CDR3 sequences, around 25% of which are singletons. This clonotype came up once. Antigen: not known. The CDR3 spans 15 residues. Per the germline V gene, CDR1 is SGHRS and CDR2 is YFSETQ. The junction had 0 bases not matched to a gene; V was cut back by 1 base and J by 1 base. This sequence joins TRBV5-1 and TRBJ2-1; 9 bases match TRBD2. The sequenced material came from blood, either unsorted or a sorted T cell fraction (not recorded which). This TCR derives from a male donor with ankylosing spondylitis or in good health (not recorded which). CDR3 residues: CASSLTSGSYNEQFF. CDR3 in DNA: TGCGCCAGCAGCTTGACTAGCGGGTCCTACAATGAGCAGTTCTTC.